This is a list of T cell receptor beta chains from one sample in a study of Ad26.COV2.S vaccination and SARS-CoV-2 variants. The repertoire was sequenced with immunoSEQ multiplex PCR; TCRdb's copy has only in-frame clones and lacks some. The top ten clones hold about 6.4% of a sample with around 300,000 clones, about 88% of them seen once. Sequenced material: peripheral blood, taken in a trial of Ad26.COV2.S vaccine versus placebo. These receptors were obtained from a person aged 18-65 years who received the Ad26.COV2.S COVID-19 vaccine or a placebo. The CDR3 runs from the conserved cysteine through the conserved F or W. D genes are given only for firm matches. Size tells how often a clone was seen (once, few, many) or the class of an expanded clone, and some rows leave it out.

J gene	D gene	clone size	V gene	CDR3 protein	CDR3 DNA
TRBJ2-3	NA	once	TRBV18	CASSPFASVSTDTQYF	TGTGCCAGCTCACCCTTCGCTAGCGTTAGCACAGATACGCAGTATTTT
TRBJ2-2	TRBD1	NA	TRBV5-4	CASNQGGPLTGELFF	TGTGCCAGCAACCAAGGGGGCCCGCTCACCGGGGAGCTGTTTTTT
TRBJ2-5	NA	NA	TRBV7-2	CASSLVERREETQYF	TGTGCCAGCAGCTTAGTTGAACGGAGGGAAGAGACCCAGTACTTC
TRBJ1-5	TRBD1	NA	TRBV7-9	CASSDDRAYQPQHF	TGTGCCAGCAGCGACGACAGGGCTTATCAGCCCCAGCATTTT
TRBJ1-2	NA	NA	TRBV12-3/TRBV12-4	CASSLGGNYGYTF	TGTGCCAGCAGCCTAGGGGGGAACTATGGCTACACCTTC
TRBJ2-1	TRBD2	NA	TRBV15	CATSRGPAGAREQFF	TGTGCCACCAGCCGAGGGCCAGCGGGGGCCCGAGAGCAGTTCTTC
TRBJ2-1	NA	NA	TRBV7-2	CASSLVATNEQFF	TGTGCCAGCAGCTTAGTGGCGACTAATGAGCAGTTCTTC
TRBJ2-1	NA	NA	TRBV27	CASSLSVAPPYNEQFF	TGTGCCAGCAGTTTATCAGTGGCACCCCCCTACAATGAGCAGTTCTTC
TRBJ2-5	NA	NA	TRBV9	CASSVVGSTQETQYF	TGTGCCAGCAGCGTAGTCGGTAGTACCCAAGAGACCCAGTACTTC
TRBJ1-1	NA	NA	TRBV6-5	CASTAGWVTEAFF	TGTGCCAGCACGGCAGGGTGGGTCACTGAAGCTTTCTTT
TRBJ2-7	NA	NA	TRBV12-5	CASGPGLREQYF	TGTGCTAGTGGGCCGGGACTTCGAGAGCAGTACTTC
TRBJ2-7	TRBD1	NA	TRBV27	CASSLRQGAYEQYF	TGTGCCAGCAGTTTGAGACAGGGGGCTTACGAGCAGTACTTC
TRBJ1-1	NA	NA	TRBV18	CASSPTENTEAFF	TGTGCCAGCTCACCGACAGAGAACACTGAAGCTTTCTTT
TRBJ1-1	NA	NA	TRBV7-2	CASRRTRQPNTEAFF	TGTGCCAGCAGGCGTACCAGGCAGCCGAACACTGAAGCTTTCTTT
TRBJ2-3	TRBD2	once	TRBV5-4	CASSLPSGGGGDTQYF	TGTGCCAGCAGCTTGCCGTCCGGCGGGGGGGGAGATACGCAGTATTTT
TRBJ1-1	NA	NA	TRBV21-1	CASSTRRGRVSTEAFF	TGTGCCAGCAGCACGAGAAGGGGGCGCGTAAGCACTGAAGCTTTCTTT
TRBJ2-7	NA	NA	TRBV14	CASSQVSGFTAKQYF	TGTGCCAGCAGCCAAGTGAGCGGTTTCACGGCAAAGCAGTACTTC
TRBJ1-2	NA	NA	TRBV27	CASSLGQTYGYTF	TGTGCCAGCAGTTTAGGTCAGACCTATGGCTACACCTTC
TRBJ1-5	NA	few	TRBV7-2	CASSLEMVGPQHF	TGTGCCAGCAGCTTAGAGATGGTGGGGCCCCAGCATTTT
TRBJ2-5	NA	NA	TRBV2	CASSEAWAGGFQETQYF	TGTGCCAGCAGTGAAGCGTGGGCAGGAGGGTTTCAAGAGACCCAGTACTTC
TRBJ1-5	TRBD1	NA	TRBV6-5	CASRQGARQPQHF	TGTGCCAGCAGACAGGGGGCAAGGCAGCCCCAGCATTTT
TRBJ1-6	NA	once	TRBV5-6	CASSIGFGPLHF	TGTGCCAGCAGTATCGGATTTGGGCCCCTCCACTTT
TRBJ2-2	NA	once	TRBV6-5	CASLGSAGELFF	TGTGCCAGCCTCGGGAGTGCCGGGGAGCTGTTTTTT
TRBJ1-1	NA	NA	TRBV30	CAWITHLNTEAFF	TGTGCCTGGATAACCCACCTGAACACTGAAGCTTTCTTT
TRBJ2-5	TRBD1	NA	TRBV9	CASSVATGVGQETQYF	TGTGCCAGCAGCGTAGCTACAGGGGTTGGTCAAGAGACCCAGTACTTC
TRBJ2-5	NA	NA	TRBV18	CASFRGRGETQYF	TGTGCCAGCTTCCGCGGCCGGGGAGAGACCCAGTACTTC
TRBJ2-1	TRBD2	once	TRBV10-3	CAIRKTSGGASSYNEQFF	TGTGCCATCCGAAAGACTAGCGGGGGGGCCTCGTCCTACAATGAGCAGTTCTTC
TRBJ1-5	TRBD1	few	TRBV27	CASSFPGQVYYSNQPQHF	TGTGCCAGCAGTTTCCCCGGACAGGTCTATTATAGCAATCAGCCCCAGCATTTT
TRBJ2-5	NA	NA	TRBV29-1	CSVALRQRETQYF	TGCAGCGTTGCGCTCAGGCAGAGAGAGACCCAGTACTTC
TRBJ2-7	TRBD2	NA	TRBV2	CASSERGLAAYEQYF	TGTGCCAGCAGTGAAAGGGGACTAGCGGCTTACGAGCAGTACTTC
TRBJ2-3	TRBD1	NA	TRBV6-6	CASSQGASTDTQYF	TGTGCCAGCAGTCAGGGGGCGTCCACAGATACGCAGTATTTT
TRBJ1-2	NA	NA	TRBV5-1	CASAQGRGSYGYTF	TGCGCCAGCGCGCAGGGACGGGGCTCCTATGGCTACACCTTC
TRBJ1-1	TRBD1	few	TRBV11-2	CASSLVTGSSTEAFF	TGTGCCAGCAGCTTAGTGACAGGGTCTTCAACTGAAGCTTTCTTT
TRBJ1-1	NA	few	TRBV7-2	CASSLDLFSWGTEAFF	TGTGCCAGCAGCTTAGACCTTTTCAGCTGGGGGACTGAAGCTTTCTTT
TRBJ1-4	NA	few	TRBV12-5	CASGLTGAWSGKLFF	TGTGCTAGTGGTTTAACAGGCGCCTGGAGTGGAAAACTGTTTTTT
TRBJ2-7	TRBD2	NA	TRBV7-2	CASSLTLAASYEQYF	TGTGCCAGCAGCTTAACCCTAGCGGCCTCCTACGAGCAGTACTTC
TRBJ2-7	NA	NA	TRBV7-8	CASQQDYEQYF	TGTGCCAGTCAACAGGACTACGAGCAGTACTTC
TRBJ1-2	NA	NA	TRBV9	CASSVGLQDPYGYTF	TGTGCCAGCAGCGTAGGACTGCAGGACCCCTATGGCTACACCTTC
TRBJ2-3	TRBD2	NA	TRBV6-2/TRBV6-3	CASSIASGRADTQYF	TGTGCCAGCAGTATCGCTAGCGGGAGGGCAGATACGCAGTATTTT
TRBJ1-5	TRBD1	NA	TRBV5-1	CASSIQGGNQPQHF	TGCGCCAGCAGCATACAGGGGGGCAATCAGCCCCAGCATTTT
TRBJ2-1	NA	NA	TRBV5-1	CASSLDTHNEQFF	TGCGCCAGCAGCCTCGACACCCACAATGAGCAGTTCTTC
TRBJ1-1	TRBD1	NA	TRBV9	CASSGTGTGGTEAFF	TGTGCCAGCAGCGGAACCGGGACAGGTGGGACTGAAGCTTTCTTT
TRBJ1-1	NA	NA	TRBV4-3	CASSQVQVDREAFF	TGCGCCAGCAGCCAGGTGCAGGTGGACCGTGAAGCTTTCTTT
TRBJ2-5	NA	NA	TRBV7-6	CASSLEGPSETQYF	TGTGCCAGCAGCTTAGAAGGGCCCTCTGAGACCCAGTACTTC
TRBJ1-6	NA	NA	TRBV7-9	CASSATASSYNSPLHF	TGTGCCAGCAGCGCGACAGCAAGCTCCTATAATTCACCCCTCCACTTT
TRBJ2-3	TRBD2	NA	TRBV19	CASSTSGRSVTQYF	TGTGCCAGTAGTACTAGCGGGAGATCGGTTACGCAGTATTTT
TRBJ2-7	TRBD2	NA	TRBV2	CASSVPLGGISYEQYF	TGTGCCAGCAGTGTACCCCTCGGGGGGATCTCCTACGAGCAGTACTTC